The following is a TCR beta chain sequence with its context. Its cognate antigen is unknown. The source of the sample is a study of neoadjuvant anti-PD-1 for oral cavity cancer. Method: immunoSEQ multiplex PCR; TCRdb's copy keeps in-frame clones and lacks some. The repertoire holds 60,000 to 80,000 clones, under 85% seen once, with 2% to 3% in the top ten. Looked up from germline, CDR1 is SGHTA and CDR2 is FQGNSA. V dropped 5 bases and J dropped 4 bases, with 17 bases sitting between them. The CDR3 covers 15 residues. These newly diagnosed stage II-IVA oral cavity squamous cell carcinoma patients had no prior systemic or radiation treatment. The patients had HPV-negative, locally advanced oral cavity squamous cell carcinoma. General study points: After neoadjuvant nivolumab, PBMC T cell clonality was significantly higher in non-responders than responders.

This TCR came from a person aged 35 to 85 with oral cavity squamous cell carcinoma. The genes are TRBV7-2 and TRBJ1-2, with D unresolved. The sequences come from PBMCs, collected before nivolumab (anti-PD-1) treatment. DNA of the CDR3: TGTGCCAGCAGCCTCGAACCGATGCGGGGCTATGGCTACACCTTC. Translated: CASSLEPMRGYGYTF.